A selection of T cell receptor beta chains follows, all from one sample in a study of somatic mutations in cytotoxic T cells in rheumatoid arthritis. Clones were read by immunoSEQ multiplex PCR, and TCRdb kept only the in-frame ones, dropping some. The data contain approximately 19,000 clones, over 80% of them singletons. Sequencing used CD8+ T cells sorted from blood. Source of these receptors: an adult with rheumatoid arthritis. CDR3s include the opening cysteine and the closing phenylalanine or tryptophan. Each record gives: CDR3 protein, V gene, J gene.

CASSEAERGNTEAFF,TRBV2,TRBJ1-1
CATTGLLNYGYTF,TRBV6-6,TRBJ1-2
CASSYGTGAGGGYTF,TRBV27,TRBJ1-2
CASSQSRGNEQFF,TRBV4-2,TRBJ2-1
CASSLPGQGNYGYTF,TRBV28,TRBJ1-2
CASSPGAYGYTF,TRBV19,TRBJ1-2
CASSQVESGANVLTF,TRBV4-2,TRBJ2-6
CASSSDTNTGELFF,TRBV6-1,TRBJ2-2
CASSRTGGTGNTIYF,TRBV6-5,TRBJ1-3
CASSNRDSSYEQYF,TRBV27,TRBJ2-7
CASQDRGKETQYF,TRBV28,TRBJ2-5
CASSYAQGLGNQPQHF,TRBV6-6,TRBJ1-5
CASSLDRGTEAFF,TRBV7-9,TRBJ1-1
CASSAGQGSSYEQYF,TRBV19,TRBJ2-7
CASSPITGGSDTQYF,TRBV10-2,TRBJ2-3
CASSLFLGPNQPQHF,TRBV28,TRBJ1-5
CASSALQDRKNTGELFF,TRBV7-3,TRBJ2-2
CAIRDPRDGTEAFF,TRBV10-3,TRBJ1-1
CASSFPPGPNEKLFF,TRBV7-2,TRBJ1-4
CATTGGDYGYTF,TRBV10-3,TRBJ1-2